This T cell receptor beta chain was sequenced during a study of shared clonotypes between healthy human individuals. The CDR3 is made up of 16 amino acids. Germline V gene data show CDR1 as LGHNA and CDR2 as YNFKEQ. The V and J ends lost 1 base and 3 bases respectively, with 14 bases between them. The split of CD4+ cells yielded CD45RA+ naive and CD45RA-negative memory subsets. The protocol was immunoSEQ multiplex PCR, while the TCRdb copy is restricted to in-frame clones and leaves out a portion. The table has some 980,000 clones, over 60% seen once; the top ten hold approximately 1.5%. In this sample, this clone turned up once.

The clonotype comes from a man aged 18 to 29 in good health. The specimen sequenced was memory CD4+ T cells sorted from blood. The subset is: CD45RA-negative fraction. This chain joins TRBV4-2 and TRBJ2-3; perhaps TRBD2 as D (6 bases). As DNA, the CDR3 is TGTGCCAGCAGCCAAGTTTCCCCCGCGGGGACAGATACGCAGTATTTT. This sequence encodes CASSQVSPAGTDTQYF.